The rows below give T cell receptor beta chains drawn from one sample of a study of OX40 agonist ivuxolimab in advanced cancers. Here immunoSEQ multiplex PCR was the method, and the copy in TCRdb shows in-frame clones only, minus some. The sample lists around 150,000 clones, about 93% occurring once. Source: CD4+ or CD8+ T cells sorted from blood, taken in a trial of the OX40 agonist ivuxolimab. These receptors were taken from an adult with an advanced solid tumor such as melanoma, head and neck, liver or kidney cancer. CDR3s include the opening cysteine and the closing phenylalanine or tryptophan. D genes are given only for firm matches. Where a row states a size, it is once, few, many or the class of an expanded clone; other rows omit it.

v_gene	d_gene	abundance	j_gene	CDR3nt	CDR3aa
TRBV7-7	-	once	TRBJ2-5	TGTGCTAGCAGCTTAATTGGGGCCGACGGAGAGACCCAGTACTTC	CASSLIGADGETQYF
TRBV9	-	-	TRBJ1-6	TGTGCCAGCAGCGTAGGGGGATTCAATTATAATTCACCCCTCCACTTT	CASSVGGFNYNSPLHF
TRBV6-1	-	-	TRBJ2-7	TGTGCCATCAGTGACGGGGCGGGCTCCTACGAGCAGTACTTC	CAISDGAGSYEQYF
TRBV11-3	TRBD1	-	TRBJ1-2	TGTGCCAGCAGCTTAGCGACAGGGATTGATGGCTACACCTTC	CASSLATGIDGYTF
TRBV10-1	-	-	TRBJ2-7	TGCGCCAGCAGCCTGACAGCGTATATCTCCTACGAGCAGTACTTC	CASSLTAYISYEQYF
TRBV6-6	-	-	TRBJ1-1	TGTGCCAGCACCAACCAAGGGACCCGTAACACTGAAGCTTTCTTT	CASTNQGTRNTEAFF
TRBV28	TRBD2	-	TRBJ2-1	TGTGCCAGCAGTGCCCGGACTAGCGGGAGGGCAGGGGAGCAGTTCTTC	CASSARTSGRAGEQFF
TRBV15	TRBD1	-	TRBJ1-2	TGTGCCACCAGCAGAGATCTCCGGCAGGGGGGCTATGGCTACACCTTC	CATSRDLRQGGYGYTF
TRBV5-4	TRBD1	-	TRBJ1-5	TGTGCCAGCAGCCAAGCCGACAGGGGGAATCAGCCCCAGCATTTT	CASSQADRGNQPQHF
TRBV15	-	once	TRBJ1-4	TGTGCCACCAGCCACGCCGACAGAAGAAATGAAAAACTGTTTTTT	CATSHADRRNEKLFF
TRBV10-3	-	-	TRBJ2-2	TGTGCCGCCCACCCCGGGACCGCTTACACCGGGGAGCTGTTTTTT	CAAHPGTAYTGELFF
TRBV15	-	once	TRBJ2-3	TGTGCCACCAGCAGAGATCGTGTTAGCGATACGCAGTATTTT	CATSRDRVSDTQYF
TRBV18	-	-	TRBJ2-5	TGTGCCAGCTCACCACCAGGCGGCGAGACCCAGTACTTC	CASSPPGGETQYF
TRBV7-9	TRBD1	-	TRBJ1-2	TGTGCCAGCAGCCGCGACACAGGGGGAGGCTACACCTTC	CASSRDTGGGYTF
TRBV9	TRBD1	-	TRBJ1-4	TGTGCCAGCAGCGCGGGACAGGGGAAAAAACTGTTTTTT	CASSAGQGKKLFF
TRBV4-3	-	-	TRBJ2-5	TGCGCCAGCAGCCCGTGGACTAGGGGGGTTGGGGCCCAGTACTTC	CASSPWTRGVGAQYF
TRBV9	TRBD1	-	TRBJ2-1	TGTGCCAGCAGTCACGGACAGGGGTTATACAATGAGCAGTTCTTC	CASSHGQGLYNEQFF
TRBV5-1	TRBD1	-	TRBJ1-4	TGCGCCAGCAGCTCGCGGACAGGGGGCTATGAAAAACTGTTTTTT	CASSSRTGGYEKLFF
TRBV19	TRBD2	-	TRBJ2-1	TGTGCCAGTAGTATGGATTCGGGACTAGACTCATGGCAGAAGCTGTACAATGAGCAGTTCTTC	CASSMDSGLDSWQKLYNEQFF
TRBV4-1	-	-	TRBJ2-7	TGCGCCAGCAGCCAATTTGCACACTCCTACGAGCAGTACTTC	CASSQFAHSYEQYF
TRBV18	-	-	TRBJ1-3	TGTGCCAGCTCCTATGGGACGGACTCTGGAAACACCATATATTTT	CASSYGTDSGNTIYF
TRBV7-8	-	-	TRBJ2-7	TGTGCCAGCAGCCAGAGGACGGCCTCCTACGAGCAGTACTTC	CASSQRTASYEQYF
TRBV18	-	-	TRBJ1-1	TGTGCCAGCTCACTAAGCAGCGGGAACACTGAAGCTTTCTTT	CASSLSSGNTEAFF
TRBV5-4	TRBD1	-	TRBJ1-5	TGTGCCAGCAGCTTGGCAGGGGGGGGGCCCCAGCATTTT	CASSLAGGGPQHF
TRBV14	-	-	TRBJ2-7	TGTGCCAGCAGGGCCACAGATTTCGCCTACGAGCAGTACTTC	CASRATDFAYEQYF